These 30 T cell receptor beta chains were all obtained from the same sample, sequenced in a study of T cells in localized non-small cell lung cancer. Repertoires were generated with immunoSEQ multiplex PCR, while TCRdb's copy carries only in-frame clones and drops some. The profile covers about 30,000 clones, with roughly 89% appearing a single time and about 2.9% taken by the ten largest. Material: peripheral blood, obtained before any cancer treatment. The receptors were sampled from a female donor aged 60 or older with stage I lung adenocarcinoma.

The rearrangement joins TRBV19 to TRBJ2-1, with 7 bases identical to TRBD2. This CDR3 has 15 amino acids. CDR1 is LNHDA, CDR2 SQIVND, per germline (reference sequence). J was trimmed by 6 bases and V by 4 bases; bases with no gene match: 9. The CDR3 DNA reads TGTGCCAGTAGTACACTAGCGCGATTATCCAATGAGCAGTTCTTC. Protein sequence: CASSTLARLSNEQFF.

V and J are TRBV29-1 and TRBJ2-1, with D uncertain. The length of the CDR3 is 12 residues. The V gene lost 5 bases and the J gene lost 10 bases, with 15 bases spanning the gap. CDR1 is SQVTM, CDR2 ANQGSEA, per germline. The CDR3 sequence is CSVRTGTEEQFF. The CDR3 region has the DNA TGCAGCGTTAGGACGGGTACAGAAGAGCAGTTCTTC.

The genes are TRBV12-5 and TRBJ1-1; 8 positions agree with TRBD1. This CDR3 region has 14 residues. Germline CDR1 LGHNT, CDR2 FRNRAP. Germline trimming cut 5 bases from V and 7 bases from J; bases unmatched to any gene: 9. Here the CDR3 reads CASGTPGQVIEAFF. The CDR3 nucleotides are TGTGCTAGTGGTACGCCGGGACAGGTTATTGAAGCTTTCTTT.

The J gene is TRBJ2-6, the V gene TRBV9; D assignment may be TRBD1 or TRBD2 (5 bases each). The CDR3 has 19 amino acids. CDR1 and CDR2 (germline): SGDLS, YYNGEE. Trimming removed 6 bases from V and 2 bases from J, with 24 bases in between. The CDR3 nucleotides read TGTGCCAGCACGGGCCCGGGACCCCAATTTGTGGCTGGGGCCAACGTCCTGACTTTC. Residues: CASTGPGPQFVAGANVLTF. The whole variable domain, filled in from reference TRBV9 and TRBJ2-6, reads DSGVTQTPKHLITATGQRVTLRCSPRSGDLSVYWYQQSLDQGLQFLIQYYNGEERAKGNILERFSAQQFPDLHSELNLSSLELGDSALYFCASTGPGPQFVAGANVLTFGAGSRLTVL.

V and J are TRBV7-2 and TRBJ2-7; 10 bases fit TRBD2. CDR1 is SGHTA, CDR2 FQGNSA, per germline. This CDR3 is built from 15 residues. With 4 bases clipped from V and 2 bases from J, the junction kept 5 bases outside the gene matches. The CDR3 loop is CASSSSGSVTYEQYF. DNA for the CDR3: TGTGCCAGCAGCTCTAGCGGGAGTGTTACCTACGAGCAGTACTTC.

The chain links TRBV7-6 to TRBJ1-2; no definite D call. Trimming stripped 1 base from V and 4 bases from J, with 10 bases between. Per germline, CDR1 SGHVS and CDR2 FNYEAQ. The CDR3 is 14 residues long. CDR3 bases: TGTGCCAGCAGCTTAGGGCAGGAGGGCTATGGCTACACCTTC. Translation: CASSLGQEGYGYTF.

This chain links TRBV5-4 with TRBJ1-2, with D unclear. The V end was cut by 0 bases, the J end by 4 bases, with 10 bases between. The CDR3 sequence is 14 residues long. The germline V gene encodes CDR1 SGHNT and CDR2 YYREEE (reference sequence). The CDR3 DNA reads as TGTGCCAGCAGCTTGGCGGGCAATCCCTATGGCTACACCTTC. Residues: CASSLAGNPYGYTF.

The rearrangement uses TRBV5-1 and TRBJ2-7, with D possibly matching TRBD1 (6 bases). Deletions cut 3 bases from V and 5 bases from J, with 15 bases between. This CDR3 spans 14 amino acids. From germline, CDR1 is SGHRS and CDR2 YFSETQ. CDR3 nucleotides: TGCGCCAGCAGCTCGGGGAACAGGGTGGACGAGCAGTACTTC. Translation: CASSSGNRVDEQYF.

The J gene is TRBJ2-1, the V gene TRBV18, with D unclear. The CDR3 is made up of 12 amino acids. Germline V gives CDR1 KGHSH, CDR2 LQKENI. Trimming left V 3 bases short and J 9 bases short, with 9 bases between. CDR3 DNA sequence: TGTGCCAGCTCACCCGGGTACGGTGAGCAGTTCTTC. It specifies CASSPGYGEQFF.

The rearrangement uses TRBV18 and TRBJ1-2, with D unresolved. The CDR3 consists of 14 residues. Trimming shortened V by 5 bases and J by 2 bases, and 12 bases separated the two germline ends. Germline assignment: CDR1 KGHSH and CDR2 LQKENI. The CDR3 sequence: CASSSYSLNYGYTF. The CDR3 DNA follows: TGTGCCAGCTCAAGCTACTCCTTAAACTATGGCTACACCTTC.

This rearrangement joins TRBV4-1 to TRBJ2-5, with 10 bases identical to TRBD1. The CDR3 loop spans 15 amino acids. Germline values: CDR1 MGHRA, CDR2 YSYEKL. V lost 4 bases and J lost 3; bases outside the gene matches: 5. CDR3 sequence: CASSRQGAREETQYF. The CDR3 DNA is TGCGCCAGCAGCCGACAGGGGGCAAGGGAAGAGACCCAGTACTTC.

This rearrangement joins TRBV5-1 to TRBJ2-7; 7 bases are a match to TRBD1. The V gene end was trimmed by 0 bases and the J gene end by 0 bases; junction bases not matched to a gene: 9. Germline-derived CDR1 and CDR2 are SGHRS and YFSETQ. This CDR3 is built from 17 residues. This chain's CDR3 is CASSLALDRLSSYEQYF. CDR3 in DNA: TGCGCCAGCAGCTTGGCACTGGACAGGCTAAGCTCCTACGAGCAGTACTTC. The variable domain in full, with the rest retrieved from reference TRBV5-1 and TRBJ2-7, is KAGVTQTPRYLIKTRGQQVTLSCSPISGHRSVSWYQQTPGQGLQFLFEYFSETQRNKGNFPGRFSGRQFSNSRSEMNVSTLELGDSALYLCASSLALDRLSSYEQYFGPGTRLTVT.

This clone was recorded once. The chain recombines TRBV5-7 with TRBJ2-1; D unresolved. TRBV5-7 is assigned to the ORF class and has an uncertain function. Trimming left V 3 bases short and J 2 bases short, with 12 bases between. The CDR3 consists of 15 residues. The CDR3 bases are TGTGCCAGCAGCTCCGGAGATCAGCCCTACAATGAGCAGTTCTTC. It translates to CASSSGDQPYNEQFF.

The genes are TRBV7-2 and TRBJ1-5, with D uncertain. The CDR3 consists of 15 residues. Germline V CDR1 and CDR2: SGHTA, FQGNSA. V was clipped by 3 bases and J by 1 base, with 10 bases between them. In DNA, the CDR3 is TGTGCCAGCAGCTTTGTTGGAGGGAGCAATCAGCCCCAGCATTTT. Amino acid sequence: CASSFVGGSNQPQHF.

This clone was counted a few times. The genes are TRBV28 and TRBJ2-7, with D possibly matching TRBD2 (6 bases). The CDR3 covers 17 residues. Trimming cost V 7 bases and J 4 bases, with 26 bases left between them. Germline CDR1 MDHEN, CDR2 SYDVKM. This CDR3 is CASTSAGKPTSYYEQYF. CDR3 sequence (DNA): TGTGCCAGCACCTCCGCGGGGAAACCAACCTCCTATTACGAGCAGTACTTC.

V is TRBV28 and J is TRBJ1-4; 7 bases fit TRBD1. Trimming took 6 bases from V and 7 from J; bases not matched to a gene: 14. The germline V gene encodes CDR1 MDHEN and CDR2 SYDVKM. CDR3 length: 16 residues. CDR3 DNA sequence: TGTGCCAGCAGCTTGACGACAGGGAGTGGAATTGAAAAACTGTTTTTT. Translating it yields CASSLTTGSGIEKLFF. Using reference TRBV28 and TRBJ1-4 for the parts outside the CDR3, the full variable domain is DVKVTQSSRYLVKRTGEKVFLECVQDMDHENMFWYRQDPGLGLRLIYFSYDVKMKEKGDIPEGYSVSREKKERFSLILESASTNQTSMYLCASSLTTGSGIEKLFFGSGTQLSVL.

The V call is TRBV19, the J call TRBJ1-5, with D tentatively TRBD1 (5 bases). Germline loops: CDR1 LNHDA, CDR2 SQIVND (reference sequence). The CDR3 sequence is 14 residues long. V dropped 4 bases and J dropped 5 bases, with 12 bases sitting between them. The CDR3 DNA reads TGTGCCAGTAGTAGGGAGCAGGGCGATCAGCCCCAGCATTTT. It translates to CASSREQGDQPQHF.

V and J are TRBV7-3 and TRBJ2-6; 8 bases line up with TRBD1. Trimming at V came to 5 bases and at J to 0 bases, leaving 6 bases not matched to a gene. This CDR3 contains 17 residues. The germline CDR1 and CDR2 sequences are SGHTA and FQGTGA. CDR3 region: CASSLGGTGSGANVLTF. For the CDR3, the DNA is TGTGCCAGCAGCCTAGGTGGGACAGGCTCTGGGGCCAACGTCCTGACTTTC.

The chain uses TRBV18 and TRBJ2-3; D remains ambiguous. Per germline, CDR1 KGHSH and CDR2 LQKENI. Trimming cost V 6 bases and J 3 bases, with 19 bases left between them. The length of the CDR3 is 16 residues. The CDR3 sequence: CASSPVGTAITDTQYF. As DNA, the CDR3 is TGTGCCAGCTCCCCTGTCGGCACAGCAATTACAGATACGCAGTATTTT. Full variable domain (missing parts from reference TRBV18 and TRBJ2-3): NAGVMQNPRHLVRRRGQEARLRCSPMKGHSHVYWYRQLPEEGLKFMVYLQKENIIDESGMPKERFSAEFPKEGPSILRIQQVVRGDSAAYFCASSPVGTAITDTQYFGPGTRLTVL.

This clone was seen just once. The J gene is TRBJ1-2, the V gene TRBV19; TRBD1 is a possible D gene (5 bases). The germline V gene encodes CDR1 LNHDA and CDR2 SQIVND (reference sequence). The CDR3 covers 15 residues. V was cut by 1 base and J by 3 bases, with 12 bases left in between. In nucleotides, the CDR3 is TGTGCCAGTAGTATAGTCCGGGGACCGTACTATGGCTACACCTTC. Encoded protein: CASSIVRGPYYGYTF.

In nucleotides, the CDR3 is TGTGCCAGCAGTTCCCGGTCCTCCTCTGGAAACACCATATATTTT. Protein sequence: CASSSRSSSGNTIYF. The chain is built from TRBV6-7 and TRBJ1-3; no clear D. TRBV6-7 is an open reading frame whose function is uncertain. This CDR3 has 15 residues. V shed 4 bases and J shed 0 bases, with 10 bases lying between them.

This clone was recorded once. This chain links TRBV7-3 with TRBJ1-1, with D maybe TRBD1 (5 bases). CDR3 length: 12 residues. The ends were cut back, 4 bases at V and 8 bases at J, with 11 bases in the middle. Germline lookup yields CDR1 SGHTA and CDR2 FQGTGA. Written as DNA, the CDR3 is TGTGCCAGCAGCTCGGGACTGAAGGAAGCTTTCTTT. It yields the protein CASSSGLKEAFF.

This chain uses TRBV7-2 with TRBJ2-1; tentative D call: TRBD1 (6 bases). V was shortened by 5 bases and J by 6 bases, with 23 bases between the two germline ends. The germline V gene encodes CDR1 SGHTA and CDR2 FQGNSA. The CDR3 runs to 17 residues. The CDR3 is CASSPIEGEVGGNEQFF. The CDR3 coding sequence is TGTGCCAGCAGCCCTATAGAGGGAGAAGTAGGGGGCAATGAGCAGTTCTTC.

V gene TRBV4-2 combines with J gene TRBJ1-4; tentative D call: TRBD1 (5 bases). Deletions cut 4 bases from V and 7 bases from J, with 16 bases between. Per germline, CDR1 LGHNA and CDR2 YNFKEQ. This CDR3 comprises 15 residues. CDR3 protein: CASSLRPGDAEKLFF. Written as DNA, the CDR3 is TGTGCCAGCAGCCTACGGCCCGGGGACGCTGAAAAACTGTTTTTT.

V gene TRBV27 combines with J gene TRBJ2-7, with TRBD2 identical over 8 bases. The CDR3 extends over 18 amino acids. The germline gives CDR1 MNHEY, CDR2 SMNVEV (reference sequence). Losses at the gene ends were 5 bases for V and 5 bases for J; bases not matched to a gene: 20. The CDR3 sequence: CASSPRGGPWRETHEQYF. DNA for the CDR3: TGTGCCAGCAGTCCCCGGGGGGGCCCGTGGCGGGAGACCCACGAGCAGTACTTC.

This chain uses TRBV6-6 with TRBJ1-5; a possible D gene is TRBD1 (5 bases). The germline CDR1 and CDR2 sequences are MNHNY and SVGAGI (reference sequence). The CDR3 length is 15 residues. V lost 6 bases to trimming and J lost 3 bases, with 15 bases between them. The CDR3 spells CASSGTTGDNQPQHF. CDR3 sequence (DNA): TGTGCCAGCAGCGGGACCACGGGGGACAATCAGCCCCAGCATTTT.

The genes are TRBV7-9 and TRBJ1-4; D perhaps matches TRBD1 (6 bases). Trimming stripped 3 bases from V and 2 bases from J, with 13 bases between. Germline CDR1 reads SEHNR; CDR2 reads FQNEAQ (reference sequence). This CDR3 spans 16 amino acids. This CDR3 is CASSFPRGDTNEKLFF. CDR3 DNA: TGTGCCAGCAGCTTCCCCAGGGGCGACACTAATGAAAAACTGTTTTTT.

The rearrangement links TRBV6-5 to TRBJ2-7; no firm D call. The CDR3 has 14 amino acids. V lost 6 bases to trimming and J lost 0 bases, with 12 bases between them. The germline V gene has CDR1 MNHEY and CDR2 SVGAGI. For the CDR3, the DNA is TGTGCCAGCAGGGATCAAACCGACTCCTACGAGCAGTACTTC. This encodes CASRDQTDSYEQYF.

For this clone: A junction end diverges from the germline sequence, so it may reflect a read error. This chain connects TRBV5-4 to TRBJ1-1; a possible D gene is TRBD1 (5 bases). This CDR3 has 15 residues. The germline V gene encodes CDR1 SGHNT and CDR2 YYREEE (reference sequence). The CDR3 bases are TGTGCCAGCAGCCGGCCGGGGGGTGGAAACACTGATGCTTTCTTT. Protein sequence: CASSRPGGGNTDAFF.

This clone was observed a single time. The chain links TRBV6-5 to TRBJ1-5; 9 bases fit TRBD1. Germline CDR1 reads MNHEY; CDR2 reads SVGAGI. The CDR3 sequence is 15 residues long. Losses at the gene ends were 7 bases for V and 2 bases for J; bases not matched to a gene: 6. The CDR3 loop is CASKKQGAGNQPQHF. DNA for the CDR3: TGTGCCAGCAAGAAACAGGGGGCTGGCAATCAGCCCCAGCATTTT.